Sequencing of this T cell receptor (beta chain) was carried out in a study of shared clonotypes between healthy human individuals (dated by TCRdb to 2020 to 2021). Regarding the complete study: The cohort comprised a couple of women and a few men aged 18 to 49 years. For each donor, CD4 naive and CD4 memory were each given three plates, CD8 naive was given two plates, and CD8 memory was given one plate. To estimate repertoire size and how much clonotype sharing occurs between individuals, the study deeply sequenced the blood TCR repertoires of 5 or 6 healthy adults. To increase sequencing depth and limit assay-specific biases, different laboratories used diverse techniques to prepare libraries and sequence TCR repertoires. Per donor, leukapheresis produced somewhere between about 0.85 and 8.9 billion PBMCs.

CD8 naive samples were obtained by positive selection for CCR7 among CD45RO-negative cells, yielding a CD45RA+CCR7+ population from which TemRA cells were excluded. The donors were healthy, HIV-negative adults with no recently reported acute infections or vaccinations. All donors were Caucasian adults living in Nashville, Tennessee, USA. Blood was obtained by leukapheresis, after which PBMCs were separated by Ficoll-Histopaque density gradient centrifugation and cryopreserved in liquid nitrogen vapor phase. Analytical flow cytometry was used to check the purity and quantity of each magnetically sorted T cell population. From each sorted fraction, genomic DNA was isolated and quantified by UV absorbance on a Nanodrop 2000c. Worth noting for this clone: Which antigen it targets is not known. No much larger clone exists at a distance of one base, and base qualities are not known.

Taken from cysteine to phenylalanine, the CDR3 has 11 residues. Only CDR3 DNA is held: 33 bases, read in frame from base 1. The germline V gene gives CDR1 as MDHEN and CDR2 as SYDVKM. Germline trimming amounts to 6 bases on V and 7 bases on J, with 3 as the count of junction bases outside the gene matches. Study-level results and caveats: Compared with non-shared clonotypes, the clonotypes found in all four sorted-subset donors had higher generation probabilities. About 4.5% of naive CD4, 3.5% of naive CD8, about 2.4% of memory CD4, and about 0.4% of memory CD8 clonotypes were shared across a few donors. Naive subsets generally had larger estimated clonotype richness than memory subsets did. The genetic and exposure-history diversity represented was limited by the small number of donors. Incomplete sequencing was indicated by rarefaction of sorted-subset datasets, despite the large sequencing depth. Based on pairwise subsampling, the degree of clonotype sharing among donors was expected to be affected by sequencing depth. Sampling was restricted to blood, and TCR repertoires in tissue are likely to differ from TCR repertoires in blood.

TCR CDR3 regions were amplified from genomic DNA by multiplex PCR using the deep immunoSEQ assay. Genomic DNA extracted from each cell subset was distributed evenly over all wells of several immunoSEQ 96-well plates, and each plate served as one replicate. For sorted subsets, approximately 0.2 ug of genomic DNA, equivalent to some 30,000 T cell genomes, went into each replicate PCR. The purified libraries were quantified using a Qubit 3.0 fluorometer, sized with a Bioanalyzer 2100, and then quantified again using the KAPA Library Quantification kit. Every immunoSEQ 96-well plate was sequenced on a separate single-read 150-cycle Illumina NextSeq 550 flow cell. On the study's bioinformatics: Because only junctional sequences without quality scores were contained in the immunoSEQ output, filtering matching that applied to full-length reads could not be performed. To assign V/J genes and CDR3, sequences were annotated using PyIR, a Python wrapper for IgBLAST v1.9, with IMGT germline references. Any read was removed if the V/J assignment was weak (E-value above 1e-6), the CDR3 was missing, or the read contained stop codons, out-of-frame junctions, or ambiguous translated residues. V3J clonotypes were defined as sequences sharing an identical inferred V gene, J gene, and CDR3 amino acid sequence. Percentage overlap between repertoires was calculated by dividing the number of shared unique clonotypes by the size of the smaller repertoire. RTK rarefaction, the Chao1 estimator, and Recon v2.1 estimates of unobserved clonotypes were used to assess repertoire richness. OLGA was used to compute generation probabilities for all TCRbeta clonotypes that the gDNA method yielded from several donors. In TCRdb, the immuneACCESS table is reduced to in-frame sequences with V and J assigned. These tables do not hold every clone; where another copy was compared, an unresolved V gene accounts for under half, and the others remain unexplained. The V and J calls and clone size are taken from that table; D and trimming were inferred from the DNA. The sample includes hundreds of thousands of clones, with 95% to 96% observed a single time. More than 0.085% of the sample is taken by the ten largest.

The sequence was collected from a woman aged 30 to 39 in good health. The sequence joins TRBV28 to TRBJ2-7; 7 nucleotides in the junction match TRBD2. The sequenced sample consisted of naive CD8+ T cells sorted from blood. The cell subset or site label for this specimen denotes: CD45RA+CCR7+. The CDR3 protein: CASRREREQYF. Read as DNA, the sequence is TGTGCCAGCAGGCGGGAGCGGGAGCAGTACTTC.